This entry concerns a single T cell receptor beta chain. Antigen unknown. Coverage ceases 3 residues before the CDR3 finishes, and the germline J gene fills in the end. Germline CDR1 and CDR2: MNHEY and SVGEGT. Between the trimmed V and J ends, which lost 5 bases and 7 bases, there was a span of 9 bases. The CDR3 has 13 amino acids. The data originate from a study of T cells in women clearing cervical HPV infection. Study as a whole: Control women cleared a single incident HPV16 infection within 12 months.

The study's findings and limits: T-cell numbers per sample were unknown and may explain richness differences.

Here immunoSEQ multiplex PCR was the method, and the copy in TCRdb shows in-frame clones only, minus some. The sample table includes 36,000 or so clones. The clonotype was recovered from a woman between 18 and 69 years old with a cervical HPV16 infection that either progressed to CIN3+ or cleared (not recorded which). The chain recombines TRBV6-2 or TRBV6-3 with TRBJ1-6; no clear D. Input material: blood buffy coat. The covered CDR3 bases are TGTGCCAGCAGTGCCCAGGAGAATTCACCC. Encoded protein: CASSAQENSP. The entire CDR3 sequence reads CASSAQENSPLHF.